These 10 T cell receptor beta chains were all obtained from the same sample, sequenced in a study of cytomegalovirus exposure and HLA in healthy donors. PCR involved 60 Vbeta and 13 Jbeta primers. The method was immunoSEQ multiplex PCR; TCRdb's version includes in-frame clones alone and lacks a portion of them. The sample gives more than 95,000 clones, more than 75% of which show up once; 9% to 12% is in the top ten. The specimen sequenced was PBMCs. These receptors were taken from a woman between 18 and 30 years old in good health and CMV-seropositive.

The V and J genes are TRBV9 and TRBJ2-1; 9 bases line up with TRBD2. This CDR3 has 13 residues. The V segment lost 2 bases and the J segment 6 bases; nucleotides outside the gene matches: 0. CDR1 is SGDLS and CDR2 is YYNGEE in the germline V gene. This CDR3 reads CASSVTSGNEQFF. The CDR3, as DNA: TGTGCCAGCAGCGTGACTAGCGGCAATGAGCAGTTCTTC. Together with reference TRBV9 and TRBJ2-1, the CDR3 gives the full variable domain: DSGVTQTPKHLITATGQRVTLRCSPRSGDLSVYWYQQSLDQGLQFLIQYYNGEERAKGNILERFSAQQFPDLHSELNLSSLELGDSALYFCASSVTSGNEQFFGPGTRLTVL.

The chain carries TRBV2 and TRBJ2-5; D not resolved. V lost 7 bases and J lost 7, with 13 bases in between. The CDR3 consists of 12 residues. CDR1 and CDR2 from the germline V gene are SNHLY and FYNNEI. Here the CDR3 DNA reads TGTGCCAGCACCGAATATCCGGGGACCCAGTACTTC. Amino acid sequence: CASTEYPGTQYF.

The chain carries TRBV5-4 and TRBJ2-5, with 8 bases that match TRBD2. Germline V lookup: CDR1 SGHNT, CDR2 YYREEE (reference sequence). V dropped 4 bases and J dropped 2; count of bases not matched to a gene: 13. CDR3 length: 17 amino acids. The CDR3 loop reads CASSGADRGTRQETQYF. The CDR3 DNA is TGTGCCAGCAGCGGGGCAGACCGTGGGACTAGGCAAGAGACCCAGTACTTC.

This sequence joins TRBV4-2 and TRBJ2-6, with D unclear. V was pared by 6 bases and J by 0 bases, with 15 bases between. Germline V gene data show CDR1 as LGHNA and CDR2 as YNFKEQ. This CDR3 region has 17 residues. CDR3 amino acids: CASSVDLHNSGANVLTF. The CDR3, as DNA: TGTGCCAGCAGTGTCGACTTGCACAACTCTGGGGCCAACGTCCTGACTTTC.

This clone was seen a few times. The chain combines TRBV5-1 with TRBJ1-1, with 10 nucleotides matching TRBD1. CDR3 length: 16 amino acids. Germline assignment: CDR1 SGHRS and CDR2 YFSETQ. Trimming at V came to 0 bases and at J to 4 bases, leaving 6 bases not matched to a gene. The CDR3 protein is CASSLETGGGTTEAFF. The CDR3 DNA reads TGCGCCAGCAGCTTGGAGACAGGGGGCGGTACCACTGAAGCTTTCTTT. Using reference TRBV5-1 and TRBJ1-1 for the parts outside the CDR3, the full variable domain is KAGVTQTPRYLIKTRGQQVTLSCSPISGHRSVSWYQQTPGQGLQFLFEYFSETQRNKGNFPGRFSGRQFSNSRSEMNVSTLELGDSALYLCASSLETGGGTTEAFFGQGTRLTVV.

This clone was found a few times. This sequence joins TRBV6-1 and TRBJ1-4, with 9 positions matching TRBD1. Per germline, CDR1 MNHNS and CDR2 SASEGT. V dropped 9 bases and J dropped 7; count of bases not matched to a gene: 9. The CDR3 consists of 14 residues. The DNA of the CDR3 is TGTGCCAGTAATGACAGGGGGGTGACTGAAAAACTGTTTTTT. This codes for CASNDRGVTEKLFF.

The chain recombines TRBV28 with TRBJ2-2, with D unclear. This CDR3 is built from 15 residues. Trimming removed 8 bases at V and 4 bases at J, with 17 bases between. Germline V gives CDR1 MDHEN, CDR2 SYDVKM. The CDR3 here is CASHPTAGTTGELFF. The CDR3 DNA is TGTGCCAGCCATCCAACGGCAGGTACCACCGGGGAGCTGTTTTTT. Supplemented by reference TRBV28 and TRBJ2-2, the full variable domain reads DVKVTQSSRYLVKRTGEKVFLECVQDMDHENMFWYRQDPGLGLRLIYFSYDVKMKEKGDIPEGYSVSREKKERFSLILESASTNQTSMYLCASHPTAGTTGELFFGEGSRLTVL.

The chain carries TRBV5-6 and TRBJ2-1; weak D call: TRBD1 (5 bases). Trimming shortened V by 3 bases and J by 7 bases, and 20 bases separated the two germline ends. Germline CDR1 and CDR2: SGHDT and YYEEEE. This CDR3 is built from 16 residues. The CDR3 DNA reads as TGTGCCAGCAGCTCGCCAGGGCGATGGGCCACAAATGAGCAGTTCTTC. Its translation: CASSSPGRWATNEQFF. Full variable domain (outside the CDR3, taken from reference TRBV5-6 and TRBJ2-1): DAGVTQSPTHLIKTRGQQVTLRCSPKSGHDTVSWYQQALGQGPQFIFQYYEEEERQRGNFPDRFSGHQFPNYSSELNVNALLLGDSALYLCASSSPGRWATNEQFFGPGTRLTVL.

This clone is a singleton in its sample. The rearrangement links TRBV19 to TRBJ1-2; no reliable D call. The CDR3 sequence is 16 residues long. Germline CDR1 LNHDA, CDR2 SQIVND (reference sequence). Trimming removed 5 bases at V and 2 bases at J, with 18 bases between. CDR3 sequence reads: CASSPADGGPNYGYTF. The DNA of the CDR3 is TGTGCCAGTAGTCCAGCCGACGGAGGACCAAACTATGGCTACACCTTC.

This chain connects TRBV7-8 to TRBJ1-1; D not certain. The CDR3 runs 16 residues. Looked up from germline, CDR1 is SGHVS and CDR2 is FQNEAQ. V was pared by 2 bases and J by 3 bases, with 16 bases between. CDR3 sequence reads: CASSLPLRYSDTEAFF. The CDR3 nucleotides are TGTGCCAGCAGCTTACCCCTCCGGTATTCGGACACTGAAGCTTTCTTT.